The clone carrying this T cell receptor beta chain has ten or more counts. The antigen is unknown. Genomic DNA provided the template from which TCR beta VDJ and CDR3 profiles were obtained. From the reads, TCRdb called clonotypes with MiXCR, one entry per CDR3 protein. The table lists roughly 280,000 distinct CDR3 sequences, roughly 59% of them singletons. Patients selected for sequencing had displayed CD8+CD57+ cell expansion by flow cytometry. The data stem from a study of CD8+CD57+ T cells in acquired aplastic anemia. Regarding the study as a whole: Levels of CD8+ Simpson's diversity were not significantly distinct in patients versus controls.

In germline, CDR1 is SGHAT, CDR2 FQNNGV. Trimming stripped 7 bases from V and 0 bases from J, with 13 bases between. The CDR3 spans 15 residues. The V call is TRBV11-2, the J call TRBJ2-1; weak D call: TRBD2 (5 bases). This clonotype originated in a human donor with aplastic anemia. The sequencing input was sorted CD4+, CD8+, or CD8+CD57+ T cells (not recorded which) from PBMCs. CDR3 loop: CASNRVEGSYNEQFF. CDR3 sequence (DNA): TGTGCCAGCAACCGAGTCGAGGGCTCCTACAATGAGCAGTTCTTC.